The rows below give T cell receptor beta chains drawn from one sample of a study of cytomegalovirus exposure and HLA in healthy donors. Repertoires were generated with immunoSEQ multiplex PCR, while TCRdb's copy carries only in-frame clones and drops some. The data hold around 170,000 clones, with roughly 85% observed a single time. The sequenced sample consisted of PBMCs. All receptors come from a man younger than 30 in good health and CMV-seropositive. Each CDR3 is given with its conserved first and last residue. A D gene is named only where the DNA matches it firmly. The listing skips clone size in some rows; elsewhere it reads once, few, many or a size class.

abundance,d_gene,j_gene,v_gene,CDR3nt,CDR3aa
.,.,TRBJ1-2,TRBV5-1,TGCGCCAGCTCCGGGGAGTTCTATGGCTACACCTTC,CASSGEFYGYTF
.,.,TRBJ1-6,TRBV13,TGTGCCAGCAGCTTCCAGGGCCATACCGAAGGTAATTCACCCCTCCACTTT,CASSFQGHTEGNSPLHF
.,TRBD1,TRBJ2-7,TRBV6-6,TGTGCCAGCAATCAGGACAGGGTGTACGAGCAGTACTTC,CASNQDRVYEQYF
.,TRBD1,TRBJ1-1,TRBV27,TGTGCCAGCCGGGACAGGGGGACTGAAGCTTTCTTT,CASRDRGTEAFF
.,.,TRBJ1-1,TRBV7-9,TGTGCCAGCAGCTCCCTTGGACTTGAAGCTTTCTTT,CASSSLGLEAFF
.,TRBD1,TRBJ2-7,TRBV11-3,TGTGCCAGCAATCCGGGACAGGGGTACGAGCAGTACTTC,CASNPGQGYEQYF
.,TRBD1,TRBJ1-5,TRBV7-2,TGTGCCAGCAGCGGGACAGGGGGCAATCAGCCCCAGCATTTT,CASSGTGGNQPQHF
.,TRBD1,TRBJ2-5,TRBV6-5,TGTGCCAGCAGGCCATTCACAGGGGGGCAAGAGACCCAGTACTTC,CASRPFTGGQETQYF
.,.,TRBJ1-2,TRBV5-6,TGTGCCAGCAGCTTGGTGACAGTCTATGGCTACACCTTC,CASSLVTVYGYTF
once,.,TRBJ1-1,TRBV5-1,TGCGCCAGCAGCTTGGTTTGGGGGGAAACTGAAGCTTTCTTT,CASSLVWGETEAFF
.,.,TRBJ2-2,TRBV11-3,TGTGCCAGCAGCTTTGGACAGAACACCGGGGAGCTGTTTTTT,CASSFGQNTGELFF
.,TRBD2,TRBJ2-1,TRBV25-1,TGTGCCAGCAGTGCGCCCTCTAGCGGGAGAGATGAGCAGTTCTTC,CASSAPSSGRDEQFF
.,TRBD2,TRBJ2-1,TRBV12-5,TGTGCTAGCGACGGGGGGGTTTCCTACAATGAGCAGTTCTTC,CASDGGVSYNEQFF
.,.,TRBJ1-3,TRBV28,TGTGCCAGTATCGAGCCAGCCAGGGGAAACACCATATATTTT,CASIEPARGNTIYF
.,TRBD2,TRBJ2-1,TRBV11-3,TGTGCCAGCAGCTTAGATCAACGAGCGGGAGGGGATGAGCAGTTCTTC,CASSLDQRAGGDEQFF
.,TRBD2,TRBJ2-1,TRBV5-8,TGTGCCAGCAGCCGGGGACTAGCGGGAGGACATATTGGCAATGAGCAGTTCTTC,CASSRGLAGGHIGNEQFF